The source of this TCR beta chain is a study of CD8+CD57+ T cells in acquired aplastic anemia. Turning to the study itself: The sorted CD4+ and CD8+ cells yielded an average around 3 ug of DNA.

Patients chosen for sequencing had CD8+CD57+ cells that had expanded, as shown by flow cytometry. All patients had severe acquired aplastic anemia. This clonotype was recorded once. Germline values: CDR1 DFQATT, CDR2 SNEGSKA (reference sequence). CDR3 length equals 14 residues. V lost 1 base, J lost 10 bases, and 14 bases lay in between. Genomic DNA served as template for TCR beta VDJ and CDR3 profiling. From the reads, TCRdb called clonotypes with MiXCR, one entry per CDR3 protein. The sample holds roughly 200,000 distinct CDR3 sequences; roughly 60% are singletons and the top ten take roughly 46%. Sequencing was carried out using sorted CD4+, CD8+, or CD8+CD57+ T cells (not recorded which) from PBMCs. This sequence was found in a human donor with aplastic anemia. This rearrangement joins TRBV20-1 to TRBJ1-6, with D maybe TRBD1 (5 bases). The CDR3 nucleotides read TGCAGTGCTAGAGCTGACAGCAGGGAATCACCCCTCCACTTT. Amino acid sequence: CSARADSRESPLHF.